The next 6 T cell receptor beta chains were all read from a single sample in a study of blood T cell repertoires in COVID-19. Repertoires were generated with immunoSEQ multiplex PCR, while TCRdb's copy carries only in-frame clones and drops some. This table holds more than 300,000 clones, approximately 90% found once. Sequences were obtained from PBMCs or T cells enriched from blood (not recorded which). These receptors were taken from a woman under 30 who had recovered from COVID-19.

This clone has a single count. J is TRBJ2-3 and V is TRBV27; 7 bases align to TRBD2. J gave up 7 bases and V 2 bases, and 15 bases lay outside the gene matches. CDR1 MNHEY and CDR2 SMNVEV come from the germline V gene (reference sequence). CDR3 size: 17 residues. CDR3 DNA: TGTGCCAGCAGTTTAGTGGGAGGGGCGCGAATGGTAAATACGCAGTATTTT. This encodes CASSLVGGARMVNTQYF.

V gene TRBV28 combines with J gene TRBJ2-7; 8 bases align to TRBD1. The length of the CDR3 is 14 residues. CDR1 and CDR2 from the germline V gene are MDHEN and SYDVKM. Unmatched junction bases numbered 4, after V lost 3 bases and J lost 3 bases. CDR3 protein: CASSFQGARYEQYF. CDR3 nucleotides: TGTGCCAGCAGTTTCCAGGGGGCGCGCTACGAGCAGTACTTC. Full variable domain (missing parts from reference TRBV28 and TRBJ2-7): DVKVTQSSRYLVKRTGEKVFLECVQDMDHENMFWYRQDPGLGLRLIYFSYDVKMKEKGDIPEGYSVSREKKERFSLILESASTNQTSMYLCASSFQGARYEQYFGPGTRLTVT.

The chain has TRBV5-1 and TRBJ1-1, with D perhaps TRBD1 (5 bases). CDR1 is SGHRS, CDR2 YFSETQ, per germline. The CDR3 runs to 15 residues. Trimming cost V 4 bases and J 1 base, with 14 bases left between them. CDR3 DNA: TGCGCCAGCAGCGCGGGGCCGCAGCCGAACACTGAAGCTTTCTTT. Residues: CASSAGPQPNTEAFF.

There are a few counts of this clone. The chain joins TRBV5-4 to TRBJ1-4; 12 bases fit TRBD1. The CDR3 consists of 16 residues. With 4 bases clipped from V and 5 bases from J, the junction kept 6 bases outside the gene matches. Germline V lookup: CDR1 SGHNT, CDR2 YYREEE (reference sequence). The CDR3 bases are TGTGCCAGCAGCCATGATGGGACAGGGGGCAATGAAAAACTGTTTTTT. It is translated as CASSHDGTGGNEKLFF.

V and J are TRBV27 and TRBJ2-7, with 7 positions matching TRBD1. J lost 2 bases, V lost 5 bases, and 9 bases had no gene match. Looked up from germline, CDR1 is MNHEY and CDR2 is SMNVEV (reference sequence). The CDR3 is 15 residues long. For the CDR3, the DNA is TGTGCCAGCAGTACCTCTTGGACAGGAGCCTACGAGCAGTACTTC. Translated, it gives CASSTSWTGAYEQYF.

V gene TRBV28 combines with J gene TRBJ1-1, with D uncertain. The CDR3 is 13 residues long. From germline, CDR1 is MDHEN and CDR2 SYDVKM. Trimming shortened V by 6 bases and J by 2 bases, and 10 bases separated the two germline ends. The CDR3 loop reads CASSPDYNTEAFF. DNA of the CDR3: TGTGCCAGCAGCCCGGACTATAACACTGAAGCTTTCTTT.